Listed here is a single TCR beta chain. The antigen this receptor binds is unknown. No much larger clone is present one base from it, and per-base qualities are unavailable. Patients with autoimmune disease history or receiving systemic immunosuppression were excluded from the trial. Peripheral blood for TCR sequencing was collected from all dose cohorts at baseline, on cycle 4 day 1, and on cycle 7 day 1. The samples were drawn from a first-in-human, open-label, multicenter phase I dose-escalation trial of ivuxolimab. Adults with locally advanced or metastatic head and neck squamous cell, hepatocellular, melanoma or renal cell carcinoma were enrolled in the trial. Before TCR sequencing, CD4+ and CD8+ T cells were separately sorted from peripheral blood. The source of the sample is a study of OX40 agonist ivuxolimab in advanced cancers. A note on the overall study: Ivuxolimab, which targeted the costimulatory receptor OX40 (CD134), was an agonistic, fully human IgG2 monoclonal antibody. Intravenous ivuxolimab was administered to patients every 2 weeks at six dose levels: 0.01, 0.1, 0.3, 1.5, 3 and 10 mg/kg. Among the roughly 52 dose-escalation patients, some 20 had hepatocellular carcinoma, 15 or so melanoma, 9 renal cell carcinoma and 9 head and neck cancer. In the dose-escalation cohort, 82.7% of patients were male, and the mean age was around 60 years, with a range of about 23 to 90. Patients were allowed to have had prior anti-PD-1, anti-PD-L1 or anti-CTLA-4 therapy, and approximately 43% of the dose-escalation patients had previously received checkpoint inhibitors. Partial responses occurred in three dose-escalation patients, of whom one had hepatocellular carcinoma and two had cutaneous melanoma. The point of sequencing TCRbeta in the periphery was to test whether ivuxolimab changed TCR sequence diversity and drove clonal T-cell expansion. The paper describes the monotherapy dose-escalation part (N of about 47 patients) of the phase I trial of ivuxolimab. The study at large found these results: Low levels of normalized T-cell clonal expansion were also seen in some nonresponding patients. On average, CD8+ T cells showed more expanded clones than CD4+ T cells after ivuxolimab. Clonal expansion of both CD4+ and CD8+ blood T cells was observed from baseline to week 6 at doses 0.1 to 3.0 mg/kg. The antigen specificity of the peripheral T cells that underwent clonal expansion was not determined. Partial responders in the 0.1-3.0 mg/kg groups had among the lowest normalized peripheral clonal expansion, especially among CD8+ T cells.

For sequencing of the TCRbeta CDR3 region, genomic DNA was extracted from the sorted cells. The immunoSEQ Assay was used to sequence the TCRbeta CDR3 regions. Held by TCRdb, this immuneACCESS table contains in-frame sequences only and omits some clones. Under half of the omission traces to an unresolved V gene where checked; the cause of the rest is unknown. The sample table contains 45,000 to 60,000 clones; only one count was recorded for more than 75% of them. Over 1% of the sample is taken by the ten largest. The V and J ends are trimmed by 5 bases and 0 bases, leaving 5 bases between them. The CDR3 sequence holds 12 residues, the cysteine and phenylalanine included. Kept here is only the CDR3 DNA, which spans 36 bases and is read in frame from base 1. Based on the germline V gene (reference sequence), the CDR1 and CDR2 sequences are LNHDA and SQIVND.

This clonotype was obtained from an adult with an advanced solid tumor such as melanoma, head and neck, liver or kidney cancer. The sequence is built from TRBV19 and TRBJ2-7; the D gene cannot be named for sure. The material sequenced was CD4+ or CD8+ T cells sorted from blood, taken in a trial of the OX40 agonist ivuxolimab. The CDR3 reads CASSHPSYEQYF. Read as DNA, the sequence is TGTGCCAGTAGTCACCCCTCCTACGAGCAGTACTTC.